This T cell receptor (beta chain) was sequenced during a study of cytomegalovirus exposure and HLA in healthy donors. This CDR3 is 13 amino acids long. V lost 5 bases, J lost 5 bases, and 4 bases stayed unmatched. CDR1 SGHAT and CDR2 FQNNGV come from the germline V gene. PCR employed 60 Vbeta and 13 Jbeta primers. Measured with immunoSEQ multiplex PCR; TCRdb has only the in-frame clones, and not every one. Among about 140,000 clones, over 75% were seen once, and the ten largest hold 2.5% to 3.5%. This TCR derives from a woman in her twenties or thirties in good health and CMV-seronegative. The chain uses TRBV11-2 and TRBJ2-5; 8 bases fit TRBD1. Material: PBMCs. CDR3 sequence: CASSPTGGETQYF. The CDR3, as DNA: TGTGCCAGCAGCCCCACAGGGGGGGAGACCCAGTACTTC. Together with reference TRBV11-2 and TRBJ2-5, the CDR3 gives the full variable domain: EAGVAQSPRYKIIEKRQSVAFWCNPISGHATLYWYQQILGQGPKLLIQFQNNGVVDDSQLPKDRFSAERLKGVDSTLKIQPAKLEDSAVYLCASSPTGGETQYFGPGTRLLVL.